Shown below are 9 T cell receptor beta chains from a single sample sequenced in a study of blood T cells in healthy people across ages. Primed by a sample-barcoded 5' primer and a J-beta primer mix, a second PCR proceeded for about 7 to 12 cycles. TCRdb passed the 5' RACE reads through MiXCR, listing each CDR3 protein once. This table has 600,000 or so distinct CDR3 sequences, about 30% appearing once. The sequencing sample was made of blood. Receptor source: a woman older than 75 in good health.

The J gene is TRBJ1-1, the V gene TRBV12-3 or TRBV12-4; D not resolved. The CDR3 contains 14 residues. Deletions cut 3 bases from V and 1 base from J, with 9 bases between. The CDR3, as DNA: TGTGCCAGCAGTTTCGGCGGACCGAACACTGAAGCTTTCTTT. This codes for CASSFGGPNTEAFF.

This clonotype showed up many times. The chain joins TRBV12-3 or TRBV12-4 to TRBJ2-1; D ambiguous. The CDR3 is made up of 12 amino acids. Trimming cost V 5 bases and J 12 bases, with 14 bases left between them. CDR3 sequence: CASSRAPSAQFF. The CDR3 DNA reads as TGTGCCAGCAGTCGCGCCCCTAGTGCGCAGTTCTTC.

This clonotype has a count of ten or more. CDR3 bases: TGTGCCAGCCGACATCGGGGCAACGGTGAGCAGTTCTTC. Translated: CASRHRGNGEQFF. V gene TRBV6-1 combines with J gene TRBJ2-1, with D perhaps given as TRBD1 or TRBD2 (5 bases each). The CDR3 covers 13 residues. Per germline, CDR1 MNHNS and CDR2 SASEGT. The V and J ends lost 8 bases and 9 bases respectively, with 17 bases between them.

About this clonotype: Just one base apart from a much larger clone, this may be a read error. The chain joins TRBV15 to TRBJ2-3; D not certain. The germline CDR1 and CDR2 sequences are LNHNV and YYDKDF (reference sequence). The CDR3 runs to 13 residues. Here the CDR3 DNA reads TGTACCACCAGCCATGGGGGCACAGATACGCAGTATTTT. Translation gives CTTSHGGTDTQYF. Full variable domain (rest looked up from reference TRBV15 and TRBJ2-3): DAMVIQNPRYQVTQFGKPVTLSCSQTLNHNVMYWYQQKSSQAPKLLFHYYDKDFNNEADTPDNFQSRRPNTSFCFLDIRSPGLGDTAMYLCTTSHGGTDTQYFGPGTRLTVL.

The V gene is TRBV12-3 or TRBV12-4, the J gene TRBJ2-2; 9 nucleotides line up with TRBD1. The V segment lost 6 bases and the J segment 6 bases; nucleotides outside the gene matches: 11. CDR3 length: 16 amino acids. The CDR3 sequence: CASRRSGTGRAGELFF. The CDR3 region has the DNA TGTGCCAGCAGGCGCTCCGGGACAGGGAGGGCCGGGGAGCTGTTTTTT.

The V call is TRBV7-2, the J call TRBJ1-6; D is undetermined. V was clipped by 5 bases and J by 11 bases, with 13 bases between them. This CDR3 contains 13 residues. From germline, CDR1 is SGHTA and CDR2 FQGNSA. This chain's CDR3 is CASSPKGATPLHF. The CDR3 nucleotides are TGTGCCAGCAGCCCGAAGGGCGCGACACCCCTCCACTTT.

This clonotype came up many times. The rearrangement links TRBV25-1 to TRBJ1-5; weak D call: TRBD1 (6 bases). The CDR3 extends over 14 amino acids. With 6 bases removed from V and 6 bases from J, the gap between germline ends came to 15 bases. Germline CDR1 and CDR2: MGHDK and SYGVNS. The CDR3 sequence is CASRGGGTAQPQHF. CDR3 nucleotides: TGTGCCAGCAGAGGGGGGGGAACGGCTCAGCCCCAGCATTTT.

This clonotype was observed a few times. The rearrangement joins TRBV9 to TRBJ1-4; D unclear. From germline, CDR1 is SGDLS and CDR2 YYNGEE. V dropped 2 bases and J dropped 7 bases, with 9 bases sitting between them. The CDR3 runs 13 residues. The CDR3 loop reads CASSVGPGEKLFF. CDR3 DNA: TGTGCCAGCAGCGTCGGACCGGGTGAAAAACTGTTTTTT.

This clonotype was recorded at least ten times. The genes are TRBV5-1 and TRBJ1-2; 9 bases agree with TRBD1. Germline V gene data show CDR1 as SGHRS and CDR2 as YFSETQ. This CDR3 is 13 amino acids long. V gave up 4 bases and J gave up 8 bases; unmatched junction bases: 6. Written as DNA, the CDR3 is TGCGCCAGCAGCACCGGGACAGGGTACGGCTACACCTTC. Protein: CASSTGTGYGYTF. Full variable domain (rest looked up from reference TRBV5-1 and TRBJ1-2): KAGVTQTPRYLIKTRGQQVTLSCSPISGHRSVSWYQQTPGQGLQFLFEYFSETQRNKGNFPGRFSGRQFSNSRSEMNVSTLELGDSALYLCASSTGTGYGYTFGSGTRLTVV.